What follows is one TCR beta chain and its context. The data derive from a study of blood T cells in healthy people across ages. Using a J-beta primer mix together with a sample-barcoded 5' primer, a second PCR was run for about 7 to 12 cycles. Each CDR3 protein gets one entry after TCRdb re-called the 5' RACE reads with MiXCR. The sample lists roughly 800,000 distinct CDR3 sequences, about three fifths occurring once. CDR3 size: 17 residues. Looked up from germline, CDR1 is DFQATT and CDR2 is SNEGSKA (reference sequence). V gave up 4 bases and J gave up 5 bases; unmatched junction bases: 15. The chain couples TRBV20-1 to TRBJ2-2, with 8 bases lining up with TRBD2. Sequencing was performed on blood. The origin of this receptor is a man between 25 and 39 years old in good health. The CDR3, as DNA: TGCAGTGCTACCGCACTAGCGGCCGGACGACTTACCGGGGAGCTGTTTTTT. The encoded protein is CSATALAAGRLTGELFF.